The rows below give T cell receptor beta chains drawn from one sample of a study of cytotoxic CD8 clonotypes in ibrutinib-treated CLL. Sequencing used immunoSEQ multiplex PCR; TCRdb keeps in-frame clones, though not all of them. The sample has 25,000 to 30,000 clones; 70% to 80% are singletons. Sequences were derived from PBMCs, sampled after 36 months of ibrutinib treatment. The origin of the receptors is a human donor with chronic lymphocytic leukemia. Both conserved end residues are part of each CDR3. D genes are given only for firm matches. The size field is filled for only some rows; it gives once, few, many or a size class.

v_call: TRBV19; d_call: NA; cdr3_length: 12; j_call: TRBJ1-1; clone_size: NA; cdr3_aa: CASSTGFAEAFF; cdr3_nt: TGTGCCAGTAGTACAGGGTTCGCTGAAGCTTTCTTT
v_call: TRBV5-1; d_call: NA; cdr3_length: 14; j_call: TRBJ2-3; clone_size: NA; cdr3_aa: CASSAGQRDDTQYF; cdr3_nt: TGCGCCAGCAGCGCGGGACAGAGGGACGATACGCAGTATTTT
v_call: TRBV5-6; d_call: TRBD1; cdr3_length: 14; j_call: TRBJ1-4; clone_size: NA; cdr3_aa: CASSPGTGYEKLFF; cdr3_nt: TGTGCCAGCAGCCCCGGGACAGGGTATGAAAAACTGTTTTTT
v_call: TRBV5-6; d_call: NA; cdr3_length: 11; j_call: TRBJ2-1; clone_size: NA; cdr3_aa: CASSLGVGQFF; cdr3_nt: TGTGCCAGCAGCTTGGGGGTGGGGCAGTTCTTC
v_call: TRBV7-9; d_call: TRBD1; cdr3_length: 14; j_call: TRBJ1-6; clone_size: NA; cdr3_aa: CASSPSGGSSPLHF; cdr3_nt: TGTGCCAGCAGCCCCTCAGGGGGGAGTTCACCCCTCCACTTT
v_call: TRBV2; d_call: NA; cdr3_length: 15; j_call: TRBJ2-7; clone_size: NA; cdr3_aa: CASTLLGGDRAEQYF; cdr3_nt: TGTGCCAGCACCCTGCTTGGAGGGGATAGAGCCGAGCAGTACTTC
v_call: TRBV7-9; d_call: NA; cdr3_length: 16; j_call: TRBJ2-4; clone_size: NA; cdr3_aa: CASSFVGLGAKNIQYF; cdr3_nt: TGTGCCAGCAGCTTTGTCGGACTGGGAGCCAAAAACATTCAGTACTTC
v_call: TRBV9; d_call: NA; cdr3_length: 13; j_call: TRBJ1-1; clone_size: few; cdr3_aa: CASSVWLNTEAFF; cdr3_nt: TGTGCCAGCAGCGTATGGTTAAACACTGAAGCTTTCTTT
v_call: TRBV29-1; d_call: TRBD2; cdr3_length: 15; j_call: TRBJ2-3; clone_size: NA; cdr3_aa: CSVDGLAGESDTQYF; cdr3_nt: TGCAGCGTTGATGGGCTAGCGGGGGAGTCAGATACGCAGTATTTT
v_call: TRBV4-3; d_call: NA; cdr3_length: 13; j_call: TRBJ1-1; clone_size: NA; cdr3_aa: CASSQDGGTEAFF; cdr3_nt: TGCGCCAGCAGCCAAGATGGGGGAACTGAAGCTTTCTTT
v_call: TRBV6-5; d_call: TRBD2; cdr3_length: 15; j_call: TRBJ2-2; clone_size: once; cdr3_aa: CASSESGGTTGELFF; cdr3_nt: TGTGCCAGCAGCGAAAGCGGGGGAACCACCGGGGAGCTGTTTTTT
v_call: TRBV27; d_call: TRBD1; cdr3_length: 14; j_call: TRBJ1-2; clone_size: NA; cdr3_aa: CASRPGTGYFGYTF; cdr3_nt: TGTGCCAGCAGACCCGGGACAGGGTACTTTGGCTACACCTTC
v_call: TRBV6-5; d_call: NA; cdr3_length: 16; j_call: TRBJ1-4; clone_size: NA; cdr3_aa: CASSYSTPTTNEKLFF; cdr3_nt: TGTGCCAGCAGTTACTCGACACCTACAACTAATGAAAAACTGTTTTTT
v_call: TRBV7-6; d_call: NA; cdr3_length: 13; j_call: TRBJ1-1; clone_size: NA; cdr3_aa: CASSLGENTEAFF; cdr3_nt: TGTGCCAGCAGCTTAGGGGAGAACACTGAAGCTTTCTTT
v_call: TRBV7-2; d_call: NA; cdr3_length: 13; j_call: TRBJ1-5; clone_size: few; cdr3_aa: CASSPSSNQPQHF; cdr3_nt: TGTGCCAGCAGCCCGAGTAGCAATCAGCCCCAGCATTTT
v_call: TRBV30; d_call: TRBD1; cdr3_length: 17; j_call: TRBJ1-1; clone_size: NA; cdr3_aa: CAWSGRTGPYFFTEAFF; cdr3_nt: TGTGCCTGGAGTGGAAGGACAGGCCCATATTTTTTTACCGAAGCTTTCTTT
v_call: TRBV5-4; d_call: TRBD1; cdr3_length: 14; j_call: TRBJ1-1; clone_size: NA; cdr3_aa: CASSSQGALTEAFF; cdr3_nt: TGTGCCAGCAGCTCTCAGGGGGCACTCACTGAAGCTTTCTTT
v_call: TRBV6-5; d_call: TRBD1; cdr3_length: 12; j_call: TRBJ1-2; clone_size: NA; cdr3_aa: CASSSGGIGYTF; cdr3_nt: TGTGCCAGCAGTTCAGGGGGGATCGGCTACACCTTC
v_call: TRBV19; d_call: NA; cdr3_length: 14; j_call: TRBJ2-2; clone_size: NA; cdr3_aa: CASFDYSTVGELFF; cdr3_nt: TGTGCCAGTTTTGACTATTCTACGGTCGGGGAGCTGTTTTTT
v_call: TRBV4-1; d_call: NA; cdr3_length: 15; j_call: TRBJ1-4; clone_size: once; cdr3_aa: CASSQDFPTNEKLFF; cdr3_nt: TGCGCCAGCAGCCAAGATTTTCCCACTAATGAAAAACTGTTTTTT
v_call: TRBV5-1; d_call: TRBD2; cdr3_length: 14; j_call: TRBJ2-3; clone_size: NA; cdr3_aa: CASSPGREADTQYF; cdr3_nt: TGCGCCAGCAGCCCCGGGAGGGAGGCTGATACGCAGTATTTT
v_call: TRBV25-1; d_call: NA; cdr3_length: 14; j_call: TRBJ1-1; clone_size: NA; cdr3_aa: CASSEFGANTEAFF; cdr3_nt: TGTGCCAGCAGTGAATTTGGGGCGAACACTGAAGCTTTCTTT
v_call: TRBV27; d_call: NA; cdr3_length: 13; j_call: TRBJ2-7; clone_size: NA; cdr3_aa: CASSGTDSYEQYF; cdr3_nt: TGTGCCAGCAGTGGGACCGACTCCTACGAGCAGTACTTC
v_call: TRBV11-3; d_call: TRBD1; cdr3_length: 16; j_call: TRBJ1-6; clone_size: NA; cdr3_aa: CASSPGQGQEHSPLHF; cdr3_nt: TGTGCCAGCAGCCCTGGACAGGGACAAGAACATTCACCCCTCCACTTT
v_call: TRBV9; d_call: TRBD1; cdr3_length: 16; j_call: TRBJ2-3; clone_size: NA; cdr3_aa: CASSVLPGQGMYTQYF; cdr3_nt: TGTGCCAGCAGCGTACTTCCGGGACAGGGGATGTATACGCAGTATTTT
v_call: TRBV4-1; d_call: TRBD1; cdr3_length: 14; j_call: TRBJ1-1; clone_size: NA; cdr3_aa: CASSQGQGATEAFF; cdr3_nt: TGCGCCAGCAGCCAGGGACAGGGGGCAACTGAAGCTTTCTTT
v_call: TRBV4-2; d_call: NA; cdr3_length: 15; j_call: TRBJ1-6; clone_size: NA; cdr3_aa: CASSQDRTDNSPLHF; cdr3_nt: TGTGCCAGCAGCCAAGATAGGACAGATAATTCACCCCTCCACTTT
v_call: TRBV5-6; d_call: NA; cdr3_length: 12; j_call: TRBJ1-5; clone_size: NA; cdr3_aa: CASSLWGQPQHF; cdr3_nt: TGTGCCAGCAGCTTGTGGGGCCAGCCCCAGCATTTT
v_call: TRBV2; d_call: NA; cdr3_length: 17; j_call: TRBJ1-6; clone_size: few; cdr3_aa: CASSDPGISSYNSPLHF; cdr3_nt: TGTGCCAGCAGTGACCCCGGGATTAGCTCCTATAATTCACCCCTCCACTTT
v_call: TRBV15; d_call: NA; cdr3_length: 13; j_call: TRBJ1-2; clone_size: NA; cdr3_aa: CATSGGRHYGYTF; cdr3_nt: TGTGCCACCAGCGGGGGGAGGCACTATGGCTACACCTTC
v_call: TRBV9; d_call: NA; cdr3_length: 18; j_call: TRBJ1-1; clone_size: NA; cdr3_aa: CASSVGTEGPWKNTEAFF; cdr3_nt: TGTGCCAGCAGCGTAGGGACTGAGGGGCCCTGGAAGAACACTGAAGCTTTCTTT
v_call: TRBV7-9; d_call: NA; cdr3_length: 13; j_call: TRBJ2-1; clone_size: NA; cdr3_aa: CASDRGTTDEQFF; cdr3_nt: TGTGCCAGCGATCGGGGGACCACCGATGAGCAGTTCTTC
v_call: TRBV9; d_call: NA; cdr3_length: 15; j_call: TRBJ1-4; clone_size: NA; cdr3_aa: CASSAGGGTNEKLFF; cdr3_nt: TGTGCCAGCAGCGCCGGCGGGGGCACTAATGAAAAACTGTTTTTT
v_call: TRBV7-7; d_call: TRBD1; cdr3_length: 16; j_call: TRBJ2-2; clone_size: NA; cdr3_aa: CASSPPGQGPTGELFF; cdr3_nt: TGTGCCAGCAGCCCACCGGGACAGGGCCCCACCGGGGAGCTGTTTTTT
v_call: TRBV9; d_call: NA; cdr3_length: 15; j_call: TRBJ2-7; clone_size: NA; cdr3_aa: CASSVGWGVTYEQYF; cdr3_nt: TGTGCCAGCAGCGTAGGGTGGGGCGTGACCTACGAGCAGTACTTC
v_call: TRBV11-2; d_call: NA; cdr3_length: 15; j_call: TRBJ1-6; clone_size: NA; cdr3_aa: CASMVSRAYNSPLHF; cdr3_nt: TGTGCCAGCATGGTTAGCAGAGCCTATAATTCACCCCTCCACTTT
v_call: TRBV6-6; d_call: NA; cdr3_length: 14; j_call: TRBJ1-4; clone_size: NA; cdr3_aa: CASSPVPGNEKLFF; cdr3_nt: TGTGCCAGCAGTCCCGTCCCGGGTAATGAAAAACTGTTTTTT
v_call: TRBV5-1; d_call: NA; cdr3_length: 15; j_call: TRBJ2-1; clone_size: NA; cdr3_aa: CASSSGLAPYNEQFF; cdr3_nt: TGCGCCAGCAGCTCCGGACTTGCCCCTTACAATGAGCAGTTCTTC